This T cell receptor beta chain emerged from a study of T cell changes during pregnancy in multiple sclerosis. The table came from immunoSEQ multiplex PCR; TCRdb's copy has only in-frame clones and leaves some out. The sample holds about 68,000 clones, 80% to 95% seen once. The germline CDR1 and CDR2 sequences are SGDLS and YYNGEE. V was pared by 0 bases and J by 1 base, with 11 bases between. This CDR3 is built from 15 residues. The sequence derives from a female donor in good health, enrolled as a control in a pregnancy study. The chain combines TRBV9 with TRBJ2-7; D not certain. Material: peripheral blood, obtained after pregnancy. CDR3 in DNA: TGTGCCAGCAGCGTAGATAATAGTTGGTCCTACGAGCAGTACTTC. This codes for CASSVDNSWSYEQYF.